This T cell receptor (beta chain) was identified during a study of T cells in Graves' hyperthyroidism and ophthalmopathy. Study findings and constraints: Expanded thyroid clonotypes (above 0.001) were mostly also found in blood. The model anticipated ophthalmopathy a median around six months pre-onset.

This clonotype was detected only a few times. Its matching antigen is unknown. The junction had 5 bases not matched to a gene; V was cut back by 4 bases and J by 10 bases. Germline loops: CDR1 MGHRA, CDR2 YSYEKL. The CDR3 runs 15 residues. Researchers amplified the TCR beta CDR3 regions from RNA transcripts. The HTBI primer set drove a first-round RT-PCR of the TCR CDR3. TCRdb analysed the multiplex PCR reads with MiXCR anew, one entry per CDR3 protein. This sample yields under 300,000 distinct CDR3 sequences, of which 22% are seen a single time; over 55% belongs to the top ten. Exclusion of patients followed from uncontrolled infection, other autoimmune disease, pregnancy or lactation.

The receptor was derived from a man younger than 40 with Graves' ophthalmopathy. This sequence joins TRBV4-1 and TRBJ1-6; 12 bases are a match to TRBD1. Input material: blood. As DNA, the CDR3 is TGCGCCAGCAGCCTCCAAGGGACAGGGGGCTCACCCCTCCACTTT. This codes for CASSLQGTGGSPLHF.